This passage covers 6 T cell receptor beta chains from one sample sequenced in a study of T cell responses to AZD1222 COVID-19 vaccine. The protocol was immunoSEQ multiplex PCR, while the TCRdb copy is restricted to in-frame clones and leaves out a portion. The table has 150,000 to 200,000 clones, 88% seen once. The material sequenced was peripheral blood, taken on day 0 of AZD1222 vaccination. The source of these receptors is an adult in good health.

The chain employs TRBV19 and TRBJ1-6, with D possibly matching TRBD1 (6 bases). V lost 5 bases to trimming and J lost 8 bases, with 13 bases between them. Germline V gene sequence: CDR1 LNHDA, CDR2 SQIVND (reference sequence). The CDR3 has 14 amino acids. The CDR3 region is CASSSQGQDSPLHF. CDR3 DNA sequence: TGTGCCAGTAGTTCCCAGGGACAAGATTCACCCCTCCACTTT. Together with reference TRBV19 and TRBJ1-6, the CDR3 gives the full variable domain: DGGITQSPKYLFRKEGQNVTLSCEQNLNHDAMYWYRQDPGQGLRLIYYSQIVNDFQKGDIAEGYSVSREKKESFPLTVTSAQKNPTAFYLCASSSQGQDSPLHFGNGTRLTVT.

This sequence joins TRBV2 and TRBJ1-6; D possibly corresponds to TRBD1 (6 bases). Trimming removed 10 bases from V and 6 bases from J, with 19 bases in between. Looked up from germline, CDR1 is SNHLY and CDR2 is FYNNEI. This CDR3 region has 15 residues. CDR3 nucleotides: TGTGCCACCTCAGACCCAGGGGAACCTAATTCACCCCTCCACTTT. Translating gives CATSDPGEPNSPLHF.

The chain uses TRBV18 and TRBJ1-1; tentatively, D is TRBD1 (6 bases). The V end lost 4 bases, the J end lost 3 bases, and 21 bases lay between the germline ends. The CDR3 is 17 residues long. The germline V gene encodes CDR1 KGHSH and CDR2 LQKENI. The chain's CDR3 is CASSLRSTGPWDTEAFF. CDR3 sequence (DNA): TGTGCCAGCTCACTTAGGTCGACAGGTCCTTGGGACACTGAAGCTTTCTTT.

This CDR3 is CASRIQGSAEAFF. In nucleotides, the CDR3 is TGTGCCAGCAGGATACAGGGGTCGGCGGAAGCTTTCTTT. The rearrangement joins TRBV28 to TRBJ1-1; 7 bases agree with TRBD1. Germline CDR1 and CDR2: MDHEN and SYDVKM. The junction had 9 bases not matched to a gene; V was cut back by 6 bases and J by 8 bases. This CDR3 has 13 residues.

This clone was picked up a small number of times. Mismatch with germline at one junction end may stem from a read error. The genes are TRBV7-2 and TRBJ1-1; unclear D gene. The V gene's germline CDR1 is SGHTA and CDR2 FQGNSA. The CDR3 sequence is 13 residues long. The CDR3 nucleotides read TGTGCCAGCACCTTACGACTGGACACTGAAGCTTTCTTT. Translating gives CASTLRLDTEAFF. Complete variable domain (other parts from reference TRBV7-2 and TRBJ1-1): GAGVSQSPSNKVTEKGKDVELRCDPISGHTALYWYRQSLGQGLEFLIYFQGNSAPDKSGLPSDRFSAERTGGSVSTLTIQRTQQEDSAVYLCASTLRLDTEAFFGQGTRLTVV.

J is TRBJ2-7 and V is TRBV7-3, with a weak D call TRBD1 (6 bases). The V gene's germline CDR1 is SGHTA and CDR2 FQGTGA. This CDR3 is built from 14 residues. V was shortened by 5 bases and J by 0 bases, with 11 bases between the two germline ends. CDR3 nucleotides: TGTGCCAGCAGCAAAGACAGGAACTCCTACGAGCAGTACTTC. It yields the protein CASSKDRNSYEQYF.